Listed here are 30 T cell receptor beta chains from one sample, sequenced in a study of Ad26.COV2.S vaccination and SARS-CoV-2 variants. TCRdb keeps only in-frame clones here, not all; method: immunoSEQ multiplex PCR. Among around 310,000 clones, about nine tenths were seen once, and the ten largest hold approximately 5%. Stated treatment: about 20 received Ad26.COV2.S at low or high dose, single or two shots; about 5 received placebo; per-sample allocation not given. Samples analyzed were those drawn on day 63 after the first vaccine or placebo injection. The input for sequencing was peripheral blood, taken in a trial of Ad26.COV2.S vaccine versus placebo. Receptor source: a person aged 18-65 years who received the Ad26.COV2.S COVID-19 vaccine or a placebo.

V usage is TRBV6-5 and J usage is TRBJ2-7; D possibly corresponds to TRBD2 (6 bases). Germline V gene data show CDR1 as MNHEY and CDR2 as SVGAGI. This CDR3 has 13 amino acids. V lost 5 bases, J lost 6 bases, and 14 bases lay in between. The CDR3 protein is CASSPSGVLEQYV. The CDR3 DNA sequence: TGTGCCAGCAGTCCTTCGGGGGTACTCGAGCAGTACGTC.

J is TRBJ1-2 and V is TRBV6-1, with D possibly matching TRBD1 (5 bases). The CDR3 has 17 amino acids. Trimming cost V 1 base and J 4 bases, with 19 bases left between them. Germline assignment: CDR1 MNHNS and CDR2 SASEGT. The CDR3 nucleotides read TGTGCCAGCAGTGAAGTGCGCTCGGGGGGGTCCATCTATGGCTACACCTTC. It yields the protein CASSEVRSGGSIYGYTF.

The rearrangement links TRBV6-1 to TRBJ2-1; no definite D call. Germline V lookup: CDR1 MNHNS, CDR2 SASEGT. The CDR3 runs to 13 residues. V lost 3 bases and J lost 3, with 6 bases in between. CDR3 residues: CASSDTRYNEQFF. The DNA of the CDR3 is TGTGCCAGCAGTGACACCCGCTACAATGAGCAGTTCTTC.

The J gene is TRBJ1-1, the V gene TRBV5-4; possibly TRBD1 for D (5 bases). Between the trimmed V and J ends, which lost 2 bases and 5 bases, there was a span of 13 bases. The CDR3 contains 14 residues. Germline V gives CDR1 SGHNT, CDR2 YYREEE (reference sequence). Here the CDR3 DNA reads TGTGCCAGCAGCTTTCCGCTAGGGGCTACTGAAGCTTTCTTT. Protein product: CASSFPLGATEAFF.

This chain connects TRBV18 to TRBJ1-2; TRBD1 agrees at 7 bases. J was trimmed by 3 bases and V by 2 bases; bases with no gene match: 6. CDR3 length: 15 amino acids. Germline lookup yields CDR1 KGHSH and CDR2 LQKENI. The CDR3 DNA is TGTGCCAGCTCACCAAGACAGGGAGGTGACTATGGCTACACCTTC. Its protein product is CASSPRQGGDYGYTF.

This clone came up once. The CDR3 bases are TGTGCCAGCAGCAAACCAACAGGGATAACTGAAGCTTTCTTT. Translation: CASSKPTGITEAFF. The V and J genes are TRBV7-9 and TRBJ1-1; D is perhaps TRBD1 (6 bases). From germline, CDR1 is SEHNR and CDR2 FQNEAQ (reference sequence). V was pared by 5 bases and J by 5 bases, with 15 bases between. The CDR3 covers 14 residues.

The chain joins TRBV23-1 to TRBJ2-7, with D tentatively TRBD2 (6 bases). TRBV23-1 is placed among ORFs of uncertain function. Trimming pared 4 bases from V and 1 base from J, leaving 11 bases between. The CDR3 loop spans 14 amino acids. The CDR3 DNA sequence: TGCGCCAGCAGTCCCGGGACTGATTCCTACGAGCAGTACGTC. It specifies CASSPGTDSYEQYV.

Concerning this clone itself: This same CDR3 is encoded by further DNA sequences in the sample. V gene TRBV12-5 combines with J gene TRBJ1-2; D remains ambiguous. Germline values: CDR1 LGHNT, CDR2 FRNRAP. The CDR3 spans 13 residues. Trimming took 1 base from V and 3 from J, leaving 6 bases between them. Here the CDR3 DNA reads TGTGCTAGTGGTTTGGAGTGGGACTATGGCTACACCTTC. This sequence encodes CASGLEWDYGYTF.

A single count supports this clone. The genes are TRBV27 and TRBJ2-1, with 7 bases matching TRBD1. The CDR3 has 15 residues. Trimming removed 5 bases from V and 8 bases from J; junction bases left unmatched: 12. Germline V gene lookup returns CDR1 MNHEY and CDR2 SMNVEV (reference sequence). CDR3 residues: CASSPRQGWIDEQFF. In DNA, the CDR3 is TGTGCCAGCAGTCCCCGACAGGGATGGATCGATGAGCAGTTCTTC.

On this clone itself: The sample has other DNA sequences that encode this CDR3 too. The chain couples TRBV15 to TRBJ1-1; D not certain. Germline V gives CDR1 LNHNV, CDR2 YYDKDF (reference sequence). The CDR3 loop spans 13 amino acids. V was cut by 1 base and J by 1 base, with 4 bases left in between. As DNA, the CDR3 is TGTGCCACCAGCAGAGTTGGGAACACTGAAGCTTTCTTT. Translation gives CATSRVGNTEAFF. Supplemented by reference TRBV15 and TRBJ1-1, the full variable domain reads DAMVIQNPRYQVTQFGKPVTLSCSQTLNHNVMYWYQQKSSQAPKLLFHYYDKDFNNEADTPDNFQSRRPNTSFCFLDIRSPGLGDTAMYLCATSRVGNTEAFFGQGTRLTVV.

This clone was seen a single time. This chain uses TRBV9 with TRBJ1-2; 11 bases fit TRBD1. Germline CDR1 reads SGDLS; CDR2 reads YYNGEE. This CDR3 is built from 15 residues. With 3 bases clipped from V and 2 bases from J, the junction kept 3 bases outside the gene matches. CDR3 loop: CASSAGDRGNYGYTF. DNA for the CDR3: TGTGCCAGCAGCGCCGGGGACAGGGGGAACTATGGCTACACCTTC.

The chain uses TRBV19 and TRBJ1-1; TRBD1 agrees at 11 bases. The CDR3 contains 15 residues. The germline CDR1 and CDR2 sequences are LNHDA and SQIVND (reference sequence). V was clipped by 9 bases and J by 10 bases; unmatched bases: 16. The CDR3 DNA reads as TGTGCCAGCGGACAGGGGGCGGCAGGTAGACTTGGAGCTTTCTTT. It codes for CASGQGAAGRLGAFF.

In this sample, this clone turned up a few times. The rearrangement uses TRBV6-5 and TRBJ1-6; TRBD1 agrees at 8 bases. This CDR3 is 14 amino acids long. Germline CDR1 and CDR2: MNHEY and SVGAGI. J lost 7 bases, V lost 5 bases, and 4 bases had no gene match. In nucleotides, the CDR3 is TGTGCCAGCAGTACCTGGACAGGGAATTCACCCCTCCACTTT. Translating it yields CASSTWTGNSPLHF.

This chain links TRBV29-1 with TRBJ1-1; 7 bases are a match to TRBD1. V lost 4 bases, J lost 4 bases, and 3 bases stayed unmatched. The CDR3 runs to 12 residues. The germline gives CDR1 SQVTM, CDR2 ANQGSEA. CDR3 DNA: TGCAGCGTTGCCGGACAGGCCACTGAAGCTTTCTTT. Its translation: CSVAGQATEAFF.

Only one count was recorded for this clone. This chain links TRBV19 with TRBJ1-1, with D tentatively TRBD1 (5 bases). The ends were cut back, 4 bases at V and 6 bases at J, with 15 bases in the middle. CDR3 length equals 14 residues. The germline gives CDR1 LNHDA, CDR2 SQIVND (reference sequence). Here the CDR3 DNA reads TGTGCCAGTAGTAAATCGGGGCAGAGGGCTGAAGCTTTCTTT. It yields the protein CASSKSGQRAEAFF.

V usage is TRBV4-1 and J usage is TRBJ1-2; D is unresolved. Trimming shortened V by 1 base and J by 3 bases, and 15 bases separated the two germline ends. CDR3 length equals 16 residues. Germline lookup yields CDR1 MGHRA and CDR2 YSYEKL. CDR3 residues: CASSQAGGRVYYGYTF. CDR3 bases: TGCGCCAGCAGCCAAGCTGGCGGACGAGTTTACTATGGCTACACCTTC.

The chain uses TRBV5-6 and TRBJ1-4; TRBD1 matches 10 bases. Trimming cost V 1 base and J 8 bases; bases outside gene matches: 14. Germline CDR1 is SGHDT and CDR2 is YYEEEE. The CDR3 is 18 residues long. The CDR3 here is CASSLTGQGLAVREKLFF. DNA of the CDR3: TGTGCCAGCAGCTTGACGGGACAGGGGCTCGCCGTGCGGGAAAAACTGTTTTTT.

This rearrangement joins TRBV7-2 to TRBJ2-1, with D hard to call. Between the trimmed V and J ends, which lost 2 bases and 4 bases, there was a span of 9 bases. Germline V lookup: CDR1 SGHTA, CDR2 FQGNSA. The CDR3 is made up of 14 amino acids. The CDR3 loop is CASSLTLGYNEQFF. CDR3 sequence (DNA): TGTGCCAGCAGCTTAACCCTAGGGTACAATGAGCAGTTCTTC.

V is TRBV19 and J is TRBJ1-5, with 7 bases fitting TRBD1. The germline CDR1 and CDR2 sequences are LNHDA and SQIVND (reference sequence). The ends lost 7 bases at V and 0 bases at J; junction bases unmatched: 6. The CDR3 has 15 amino acids. The DNA of the CDR3 is TGTGCCAGTATCTTGACAGGGAATAGCAATCAGCCCCAGCATTTT. This encodes CASILTGNSNQPQHF.

This clone has more than one count but fewer than ten. J is TRBJ1-6 and V is TRBV6-4, with D possibly matching TRBD1 (5 bases). The CDR3 totals 17 residues. CDR1 and CDR2 from the germline V gene are MRHNA and SNTAGT. With 5 bases removed from V and 4 bases from J, the gap between germline ends came to 18 bases. Written as DNA, the CDR3 is TGTGCCAGCAGTCCTTGGGGCAGGGAAAAATATAATTCACCCCTCCACTTT. This translates into CASSPWGREKYNSPLHF.

J is TRBJ2-7 and V is TRBV5-1; D is unresolved. Germline V lookup: CDR1 SGHRS, CDR2 YFSETQ. The CDR3 sequence is 11 residues long. Trimming pared 2 bases from V and 6 bases from J, leaving 6 bases between. DNA of the CDR3: TGCGCCAGCAGCTTTCGTAGCGAGCAGTACTTC. The encoded protein is CASSFRSEQYF.

The V and J genes are TRBV5-6 and TRBJ1-1; no firm D call. This CDR3 is built from 12 residues. Germline CDR1 reads SGHDT; CDR2 reads YYEEEE. V lost 0 bases and J 7 bases, leaving 7 bases between the germline ends. The CDR3 loop reads CASSLVAGEAFF. The CDR3 bases are TGTGCCAGCAGCTTGGTGGCAGGTGAAGCTTTCTTT.

The rearrangement links TRBV9 to TRBJ1-2; possible D gene TRBD1, 5 bases. Germline V CDR1 and CDR2: SGDLS, YYNGEE. V was trimmed by 2 bases and J by 5 bases, leaving 22 bases between them. This CDR3 comprises 17 residues. Here the CDR3 DNA reads TGTGCCAGCAGCGTCCAGGCAACTTCAGGGTACGGGTATGGCTACACCTTC. Protein: CASSVQATSGYGYGYTF.

This chain uses TRBV13 with TRBJ1-1; D gene uncertain. With 5 bases removed from V and 6 bases from J, the gap between germline ends came to 7 bases. This CDR3 comprises 11 residues. Germline assignment: CDR1 PRHDT and CDR2 FYEKMQ (reference sequence). Here the CDR3 reads CASSEGAEAFF. The CDR3 nucleotides are TGTGCCAGCAGCGAGGGCGCTGAAGCTTTCTTT.

J is TRBJ2-2 and V is TRBV9; no clear D gene. This CDR3 has 14 amino acids. V lost 0 bases to trimming and J lost 4 bases, with 7 bases between them. The V gene's germline CDR1 is SGDLS and CDR2 YYNGEE. The CDR3 coding sequence is TGTGCCAGCAGCGTAGGGGTGAGCACCGGGGAGCTGTTTTTT. Its translation is CASSVGVSTGELFF.

V gene TRBV2 combines with J gene TRBJ2-7; D may be TRBD1 or TRBD2 (6 bases each). This CDR3 spans 12 amino acids. CDR1 is SNHLY, CDR2 FYNNEI, per germline. V lost 1 base and J 12 bases, leaving 13 bases between the germline ends. CDR3 residues: CASSEDGGPRYF. In DNA, the CDR3 is TGTGCCAGCAGTGAAGATGGGGGGCCTCGGTACTTC.

The gene calls are TRBV18 and TRBJ2-6, with 7 nucleotides matching TRBD1. Trimming cost V 3 bases and J 0 bases; bases outside gene matches: 2. The germline V gene encodes CDR1 KGHSH and CDR2 LQKENI. CDR3 length: 16 amino acids. CDR3 residues: CASSPRQGSGANVLTF. DNA for the CDR3: TGTGCCAGCTCACCCAGACAGGGCTCTGGGGCCAACGTCCTGACTTTC.

The chain combines TRBV30 with TRBJ1-4, with unresolved D. The CDR3 spans 13 residues. CDR1 is GTSNPN, CDR2 SVGIG, per germline (reference sequence). Trimming shortened V by 8 bases and J by 7 bases, and 17 bases separated the two germline ends. The CDR3 bases are TGTGCCGGCGACGGTGCCGACGGTGAAAAACTGTTTTTT. This sequence encodes CAGDGADGEKLFF.

This rearrangement joins TRBV5-5 to TRBJ2-3; 8 nucleotides align to TRBD1. After removal of 1 base from V and 4 bases from J, the junction contained 8 bases not matched to a gene. From germline, CDR1 is SGHKS and CDR2 YYEKEE (reference sequence). The CDR3 totals 16 residues. This chain's CDR3 is CASSLLRTGSADTQYF. For the CDR3, the DNA is TGTGCCAGCAGCTTGTTGCGGACAGGGTCCGCAGATACGCAGTATTTT.

J is TRBJ1-1 and V is TRBV12-3 or TRBV12-4; no clear D. V was trimmed by 7 bases and J by 5 bases, leaving 14 bases between them. This CDR3 has 13 residues. CDR3 in DNA: TGTGCCAGCACGAACTTGGTGGGGACTGAAGCTTTCTTT. Translating gives CASTNLVGTEAFF.